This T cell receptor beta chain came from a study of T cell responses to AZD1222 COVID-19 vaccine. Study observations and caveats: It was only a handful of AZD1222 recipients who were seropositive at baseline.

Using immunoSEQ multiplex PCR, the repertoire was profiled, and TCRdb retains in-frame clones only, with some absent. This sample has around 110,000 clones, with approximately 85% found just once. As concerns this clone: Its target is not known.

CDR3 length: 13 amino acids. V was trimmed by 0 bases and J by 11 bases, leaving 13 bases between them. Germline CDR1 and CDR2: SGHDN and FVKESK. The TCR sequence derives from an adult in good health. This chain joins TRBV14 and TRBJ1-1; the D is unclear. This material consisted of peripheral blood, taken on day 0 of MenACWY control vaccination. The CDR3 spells CASSQDFGVGAFF. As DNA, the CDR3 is TGTGCCAGCAGCCAAGATTTTGGCGTTGGGGCTTTCTTT.